What follows are 6 T cell receptor beta chains derived from one specimen sequenced in a study of blood T cell repertoires in COVID-19. This table comes from immunoSEQ multiplex PCR, and its TCRdb copy is limited to in-frame clones, with some not included. The table lists 230,000 or so clones, around 84% of them singletons. Sequencing was carried out using PBMCs or T cells enriched from blood (not recorded which). These receptors originate from a woman between 50 and 59 years old who had been exposed to COVID-19.

The genes are TRBV28 and TRBJ1-1; a weak D match, TRBD1 (6 bases). The CDR3 runs to 14 residues. Looked up from germline, CDR1 is MDHEN and CDR2 is SYDVKM. Between the trimmed V and J ends, which lost 6 bases and 5 bases, there was a span of 16 bases. The CDR3 spells CASSPGWGRTEAFF. In nucleotides, the CDR3 is TGTGCCAGCAGCCCCGGATGGGGGCGGACTGAAGCTTTCTTT.

The gene calls are TRBV2 and TRBJ1-4, with 7 bases matching TRBD1. The V and J ends lost 10 bases and 8 bases, in that order; junction bases with no gene match: 16. The CDR3 has 15 amino acids. Germline-derived CDR1 and CDR2 are SNHLY and FYNNEI. The DNA for the CDR3 is TGTGCCACCCACCGGGACAGAGGCGGCCGGGAAAAACTGTTTTTT. It encodes CATHRDRGGREKLFF.

The chain couples TRBV9 to TRBJ2-1, with D unresolved. The germline V and J ends were trimmed by 1 base and 8 bases, with 10 bases remaining between them. The CDR3 is made up of 13 amino acids. Germline loops: CDR1 SGDLS, CDR2 YYNGEE. CDR3 sequence: CASSVSATDEQFF. Here the CDR3 DNA reads TGTGCCAGCAGCGTATCAGCTACAGATGAGCAGTTCTTC.

This chain uses TRBV10-3 with TRBJ2-3; 11 bases map to TRBD2. The CDR3 contains 14 residues. The ends lost 6 bases at V and 4 bases at J; junction bases unmatched: 3. CDR1 ENHRY and CDR2 SYGVKD come from the germline V gene. The DNA of the CDR3 is TGTGCCATCAGGTGGACTAGCGGGTCAGATACGCAGTATTTT. It encodes CAIRWTSGSDTQYF.

This chain links TRBV7-9 with TRBJ2-2, with D possibly TRBD2 on 6 matching bases. V was pared by 2 bases and J by 4 bases, with 14 bases between. Germline CDR1 reads SEHNR; CDR2 reads FQNEAQ (reference sequence). The CDR3 length is 16 residues. The CDR3 DNA follows: TGTGCCAGCAGCTTATGGGGCGGGGTCGGCACCGGGGAGCTGTTTTTT. This gives the protein CASSLWGGVGTGELFF.

This clone appeared a few times. V usage is TRBV4-3 and J usage is TRBJ2-5; 10 positions agree with TRBD1. The CDR3 has 15 residues. Germline CDR1 reads LGHNA; CDR2 reads YSLEER. V gave up 4 bases and J gave up 3 bases; unmatched junction bases: 5. The CDR3 sequence is CASSPLGTGEETQYF. As DNA, the CDR3 is TGCGCCAGCAGCCCGCTAGGGACAGGGGAAGAGACCCAGTACTTC.